In this sample, the clone carrying this T cell receptor beta chain turned up many times. No antigen is known for it. One entry per CDR3 protein, called by TCRdb with MiXCR from the 5' RACE reads. The sample records about 49,000 distinct CDR3 sequences, roughly 7.3% being singletons. The CDR3 is made up of 13 amino acids. CDR1 and CDR2 (germline): SGDLS, YYNGEE. V was trimmed by 4 bases and J by 2 bases, leaving 10 bases between them. The sample comes from a study of T cells after yellow fever vaccination. General study points: After the booster, 96% of CD4 and more than 85% of CD8 primary-response clones were re-detected. Weaker in magnitude, the secondary response showed a faster peak on day 5 versus 15. One caveat is that FACS-sorted repertoires could contain abundant clonotypes contaminating from the bulk population.

The source was CD8+ T cells sorted from PBMCs, collected around 16 days after the first yellow fever vaccination. This sequence was found in a man aged 18 to 35 who received the YFV17D yellow fever vaccine. The chain is built from TRBV9 and TRBJ2-7, with a tentative D call TRBD1 (6 bases). The CDR3 DNA reads as TGTGCCAGCAGCCGGGACAACCCCTACGAGCAGTACTTC. Protein product: CASSRDNPYEQYF.